Here is one T cell receptor beta chain with its context. This entry belongs to a study of cytomegalovirus exposure and HLA in healthy donors. The CDR3 sequence is 13 residues long. Germline trimming cut 3 bases from V and 5 bases from J; bases unmatched to any gene: 1. Germline CDR1 reads SGHTA; CDR2 reads FQGNSA. The study ran its PCR with 60 Vbeta and 13 Jbeta primers. Generated by immunoSEQ multiplex PCR, the TCRdb table keeps only in-frame clones and is missing some. The repertoire holds approximately 140,000 clones, with roughly 88% as singletons. Each of the donors was a healthy bone marrow donor.

The sequence was collected from a boy aged 10-17 years in good health and CMV-seronegative. The chain recombines TRBV7-2 with TRBJ1-5, with 7 bases that match TRBD1. The sample consisted of PBMCs. The CDR3 is CASSFQGDQPQHF. The CDR3 nucleotides read TGTGCCAGCAGCTTTCAGGGGGATCAGCCCCAGCATTTT.